This T cell receptor (beta chain) comes out of a study of cytomegalovirus exposure and HLA in healthy donors. Generated by immunoSEQ multiplex PCR, the TCRdb table keeps only in-frame clones and is missing some. This table has about 360,000 clones, roughly 89% appearing once. The sample consisted of PBMCs. The receptor was isolated from a woman aged 18-29 years in good health and CMV-seronegative.

Here the CDR3 reads CASSREQGMYTEAFF. CDR3 in DNA: TGTGCCAGCAGCAGGGAACAGGGGATGTACACTGAAGCTTTCTTT. The chain has TRBV5-4 and TRBJ1-1; TRBD1 aligns across 7 bases. The length of the CDR3 is 15 residues. Germline V gives CDR1 SGHNT, CDR2 YYREEE (reference sequence). Trimming removed 4 bases from V and 3 bases from J; junction bases left unmatched: 9. Based on the CDR3 plus reference TRBV5-4 and TRBJ1-1, the full variable domain is ETGVTQSPTHLIKTRGQQVTLRCSSQSGHNTVSWYQQALGQGPQFIFQYYREEENGRGNFPPRFSGLQFPNYSSELNVNALELDDSALYLCASSREQGMYTEAFFGQGTRLTVV.